Below are 3 T cell receptor beta chains sequenced from a single sample in a study of blood T cell repertoires in COVID-19. TCRdb keeps only in-frame clones here, not all; method: immunoSEQ multiplex PCR. The sample includes about 83,000 clones, around 87% of them seen just once. The sequenced sample consisted of peripheral blood. The receptors originated from a woman aged 45-59 years with active or convalescent COVID-19.

The V gene is TRBV10-3, the J gene TRBJ1-1, with a tentative D call TRBD1 (5 bases). The CDR3 runs to 13 residues. The germline V gene encodes CDR1 ENHRY and CDR2 SYGVKD. Trimming removed 6 bases from V and 4 bases from J, with 12 bases in between. The CDR3 region has the DNA TGTGCCATCAGCCAGGGTTTAGGCACTGAAGCTTTCTTT. This encodes CAISQGLGTEAFF.

This clone was detected only once. This sequence joins TRBV7-9 and TRBJ1-2; no clear D gene. CDR1 is SEHNR and CDR2 is FQNEAQ in the germline V gene (reference sequence). The CDR3 has 15 amino acids. The V end lost 10 bases, the J end lost 2 bases, and 20 bases lay between the germline ends. In nucleotides, the CDR3 is TGTGCCACCCTCCCTTTGAGGGTACCAAACTATGGCTACACCTTC. Its translation: CATLPLRVPNYGYTF.

This clone was picked up a small number of times. The CDR3 DNA is TGTGCCAGCAGCGCAGGATTTCGCTCACCCCTCCACTTT. Its translation: CASSAGFRSPLHF. V and J are TRBV7-2 and TRBJ1-6, with no clear D. Germline loops: CDR1 SGHTA, CDR2 FQGNSA. The ends were cut back, 5 bases at V and 10 bases at J, with 12 bases in the middle. This CDR3 has 13 amino acids.